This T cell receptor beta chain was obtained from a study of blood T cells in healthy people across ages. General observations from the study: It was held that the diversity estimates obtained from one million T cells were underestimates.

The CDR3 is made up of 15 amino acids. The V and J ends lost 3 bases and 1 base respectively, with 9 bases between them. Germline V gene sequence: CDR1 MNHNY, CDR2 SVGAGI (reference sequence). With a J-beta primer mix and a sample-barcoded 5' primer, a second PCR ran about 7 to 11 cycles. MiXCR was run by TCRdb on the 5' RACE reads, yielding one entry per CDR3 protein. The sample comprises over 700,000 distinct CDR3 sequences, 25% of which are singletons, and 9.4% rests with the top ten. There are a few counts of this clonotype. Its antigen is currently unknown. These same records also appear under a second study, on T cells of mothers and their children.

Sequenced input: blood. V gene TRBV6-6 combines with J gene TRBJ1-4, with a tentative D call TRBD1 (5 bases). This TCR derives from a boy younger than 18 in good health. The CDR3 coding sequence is TGTGCCAGCAGTTATGATCAGGGAACTAATGAAAAACTGTTTTTT. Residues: CASSYDQGTNEKLFF.